This is a list of T cell receptor beta chains from one sample in a study of post-analysis software for immune sequencing data. TCRdb re-derived calls from the PCR reads in MiXCR, one entry per CDR3 protein. This table holds hundreds of thousands of distinct CDR3 sequences, roughly 27% found once. Material for sequencing was blood. Source of these receptors: a girl aged 5 to 17 with multiple sclerosis. Each CDR3 is given with its conserved first and last residue. A D gene is named only where the DNA matches it firmly. Clone sizes are given selectively: once, few, many, or a class where the clone is expanded.

abundance	d_gene	v_gene	j_gene	CDR3nt	CDR3aa
.	.	TRBV16	TRBJ1-2	TGTGCCAGCAGCCGCGGGATACTTGACAGTAATGGCTACACCTTC	CASSRGILDSNGYTF
.	.	TRBV12-3/TRBV12-4	TRBJ2-3	TGTGCCAGCAGTTTGGTACTCCGTGCAGATACGCAGTATTTT	CASSLVLRADTQYF
.	.	TRBV6-2/TRBV6-3	TRBJ2-2	TGTGCCACCAATAGATGGGGGGCCGGCGGGGAGCTGTTTTTT	CATNRWGAGGELFF
.	.	TRBV10-3	TRBJ2-4	TGTGCCTTCAGTGAGTCAGGGAAAAACATTCAGTACTTC	CAFSESGKNIQYF
.	.	TRBV5-8	TRBJ2-7	TGTGCCAGCAGCTTGGTTCCGGACTCCTACGAGCAGTACTTC	CASSLVPDSYEQYF
few	.	TRBV6-1	TRBJ1-6	TGTGCCAGTTCTAATTCACCCCTCCACTTT	CASSNSPLHF
.	.	TRBV5-1	TRBJ2-1	TGCGCCAGCAGCTTGTCGGGAATCCGCTACAATGAGCAGTTCTTC	CASSLSGIRYNEQFF
many	TRBD1	TRBV10-3	TRBJ2-5	TGTGCCATCAGTGACGACAGGGGGACAGAGACCCAGTACTTC	CAISDDRGTETQYF
.	.	TRBV18	TRBJ2-3	TGTGCCAGCTCACCACGAGCCGGGAGTTCCACAGATACGCAGTATTTT	CASSPRAGSSTDTQYF
.	.	TRBV4-1	TRBJ1-5	TGCGCCAGCAGCCAACTACAGGGAGGCAATCAGCCCCAGCATTTT	CASSQLQGGNQPQHF
.	.	TRBV15	TRBJ1-2	TGTGCCACCAGCAGGAAATCAGGGGTTCCGGGAGACGACACCTTC	CATSRKSGVPGDDTF
.	.	TRBV10-3	TRBJ1-2	TGTGCCAGCTCTCCTGCTCAGGGGTACTATGGCTACACCTTC	CASSPAQGYYGYTF
.	TRBD2	TRBV7-2	TRBJ2-7	TGTGCCAGCAGCTTACTAGCGGGAGGGAAATACGAGCAGTACTTC	CASSLLAGGKYEQYF
.	TRBD1	TRBV12-3/TRBV12-4	TRBJ2-5	TGTGCCAGCACCGACAGGGTCTATGAGCAGTACTTC	CASTDRVYEQYF
many	.	TRBV7-6	TRBJ2-3	TGTGCCAGCAGCTTGATAGTCACATCAGATACGCAGTATTTT	CASSLIVTSDTQYF
few	.	TRBV20-1	TRBJ2-1	TGCAGTGCTAGCCCCCCTGGGTACCCGAGCTCCTACAATGAGCAGTTCTTC	CSASPPGYPSSYNEQFF
.	.	TRBV4-3	TRBJ2-7	TGCGCCAGCAGCCGGCACCGGGACACCAGCTCCTACGAGCAGTACTTC	CASSRHRDTSSYEQYF
few	TRBD2	TRBV4-3	TRBJ2-3	TGCGCCAGCAGCCAAGATTTAGCGGGAGTTAAGGCAGATACGCAGTATTTT	CASSQDLAGVKADTQYF
.	TRBD1	TRBV29-1	TRBJ1-2	TGCAGCGTTTGGGCGGGACAGAACTATGGCTACACCTTC	CSVWAGQNYGYTF
few	TRBD2	TRBV12-3/TRBV12-4	TRBJ2-1	TGTGCCAGCAGTTTATCTGGGAGGGCGGGGGATGAGCAGTTCTTC	CASSLSGRAGDEQFF
.	.	TRBV20-1	TRBJ2-3	TGCAGTGCTAGTCGTTATTACACAGATACGCAGTATTTT	CSASRYYTDTQYF
few	TRBD1	TRBV27	TRBJ2-3	TGTGCCAGCACCCGCCTAGGGGCAGGGGGCGCAGATACGCAGTATTTT	CASTRLGAGGADTQYF
.	.	TRBV20-1	TRBJ2-7	TGCAGTGCGCGTGACACGGGGCGCTGGTACGAGCAGTACTTC	CSARDTGRWYEQYF
.	.	TRBV29-1	TRBJ1-1	TGCAGCGTTGTGCTCCGGGGGGGGAACACTGAAGCTTTCTTT	CSVVLRGGNTEAFF
.	TRBD1	TRBV4-1	TRBJ1-3	TGCGCCAGCAGCTCCCGGGACAGCTTCTCTGGAAACACCATATATTTT	CASSSRDSFSGNTIYF
many	TRBD2	TRBV6-6	TRBJ2-5	TGTGCCAGCACCCCCCCGACTAGCGGGGAAGAGACCCAGTACTTC	CASTPPTSGEETQYF
.	.	TRBV20-1	TRBJ2-3	TGCAGTGCTAGAGATGGGGGGGCGGGAGATACGCAGTATTTT	CSARDGGAGDTQYF
.	TRBD1	TRBV4-3	TRBJ2-5	TGCGCCAGCAGCCACGGACAGGGGGCAGAAGAGACCCAGTACTTC	CASSHGQGAEETQYF
few	TRBD2	TRBV6-1	TRBJ2-4	TGTGCCACCAGACTAGCGGGGTTCGCCAAAAACATTCAGTACTTC	CATRLAGFAKNIQYF
few	.	TRBV4-3	TRBJ2-7	TGCGCCAGCAGCCAAGTTGGTTCTGCTGCCTACGAGCAGTACTTC	CASSQVGSAAYEQYF
.	.	TRBV12-3/TRBV12-4	TRBJ1-1	TGTGTCAGCAGTTCCCAGGGGATGAACACTGAAGCTTTCTTT	CVSSSQGMNTEAFF
few	TRBD2	TRBV7-2	TRBJ2-5	TGTGCCAGCAGCGCGACTAGCGGGGGGTTTCAAGAGACCCAGTACTTC	CASSATSGGFQETQYF
few	TRBD2	TRBV14	TRBJ2-6	TGTGCCAGCAGCCAAGTCGGACTAGGAACGCTCTCTGGGGCCAACGTCCTGACTTTC	CASSQVGLGTLSGANVLTF
few	.	TRBV7-9	TRBJ1-2	TGTGCCAGCAGCTTAGCCGGCAACATGGGTGGCTACACCTTC	CASSLAGNMGGYTF
.	TRBD1	TRBV10-3	TRBJ2-7	TGTGCCATCAGTCGCTTACCGGGACAGGGCGAGCAGTACTTC	CAISRLPGQGEQYF
.	.	TRBV12-3/TRBV12-4	TRBJ1-5	TGTGCCAGCGTCAGCTACGGGTCGGATCAGCCCCAGCATTTT	CASVSYGSDQPQHF
few	.	TRBV6-6	TRBJ2-1	TGTGCCAGCAGTTACCGGGATGAGCAGTTCTTC	CASSYRDEQFF
.	TRBD2	TRBV20-1	TRBJ2-1	TGCAGTGCTAGAGATTTGAAGAGCGGGAGGGTGTACAATGAGCAGTTCTTC	CSARDLKSGRVYNEQFF
few	.	TRBV29-1	TRBJ1-2	TGCAGCGTTGAGGGGACCACCTGGGGCTATGGCTACACCTTC	CSVEGTTWGYGYTF
.	TRBD2	TRBV27	TRBJ2-7	TGTGCCAGCAGTTTAACTAGCGGGAGGGCGGCCTACGAGCAGTACTTC	CASSLTSGRAAYEQYF
.	.	TRBV20-1	TRBJ1-1	TGCAGTGCTAGCCCCGCGGGAAACACTGAAGCTTTCTTT	CSASPAGNTEAFF
.	.	TRBV20-1	TRBJ2-1	TGCAGTGCTAGTGCTGGAAAAGGCTACAATGAGCAGTTCTTC	CSASAGKGYNEQFF
.	.	TRBV7-3	TRBJ2-1	TGTGCCAGCAGCTTAGGACCCTCGGGGGAGGAGCAGTTCTTC	CASSLGPSGEEQFF
few	TRBD1	TRBV5-1	TRBJ2-5	TGCGCCAGCAGGCTCCCTGGACAGGGGGTGAGAGAGACCCAGTACTTC	CASRLPGQGVRETQYF
.	.	TRBV6-2/TRBV6-3	TRBJ2-3	TGTGCCAGCAGTCCCTACACCGAGAGGGATACGCAGTATTTT	CASSPYTERDTQYF
.	TRBD2	TRBV7-2	TRBJ2-3	TGTGCCAGCAGCTTAGCCGGGACTAGCGGGAGGGCCGATACGCAGTATTTT	CASSLAGTSGRADTQYF
.	TRBD1	TRBV5-6	TRBJ2-7	TGTGCCAGCAGCTGGGACAGCTCCTACGAGCAGTACTTC	CASSWDSSYEQYF
few	.	TRBV20-1	TRBJ2-5	TGCAGTGCTAGCGAACAGGGCCTTATCCAGACCCAGTACTTC	CSASEQGLIQTQYF
.	.	TRBV10-3	TRBJ1-2	TGTGCCATCTCAGGGTCGGCCTATGGCTACACCTTC	CAISGSAYGYTF
few	.	TRBV3-1	TRBJ1-1	TGTGCCAGCAGCCGGGTTCCTCGCACTGAAGCTTTCTTT	CASSRVPRTEAFF
.	TRBD2	TRBV20-1	TRBJ2-7	TGCAGTGCTAGAAGAACCGGGACTAGCGGGAGGATGAGGACCTACGAGCAGTACTTC	CSARRTGTSGRMRTYEQYF
.	.	TRBV5-1	TRBJ1-1	TGCGCCAGCAGCCCGGGCAGGGTGAACACTGAAGCTTTCTTT	CASSPGRVNTEAFF
.	.	TRBV5-1	TRBJ2-6	TGCGCCAGCAGCTTGGCGGGGCAGCGCTCTGGGGCCAACGTCCGGACTTTC	CASSLAGQRSGANVRTF
.	TRBD2	TRBV20-1	TRBJ2-7	TGCAGTGCTAGAGCTGGGACTAGCGGCTACGAGCAGTACTTC	CSARAGTSGYEQYF
.	TRBD1	TRBV12-3/TRBV12-4	TRBJ2-7	TGTGCCAGCAGCCGTTTACAGGGGGGTGACGAGCAGTACTTC	CASSRLQGGDEQYF